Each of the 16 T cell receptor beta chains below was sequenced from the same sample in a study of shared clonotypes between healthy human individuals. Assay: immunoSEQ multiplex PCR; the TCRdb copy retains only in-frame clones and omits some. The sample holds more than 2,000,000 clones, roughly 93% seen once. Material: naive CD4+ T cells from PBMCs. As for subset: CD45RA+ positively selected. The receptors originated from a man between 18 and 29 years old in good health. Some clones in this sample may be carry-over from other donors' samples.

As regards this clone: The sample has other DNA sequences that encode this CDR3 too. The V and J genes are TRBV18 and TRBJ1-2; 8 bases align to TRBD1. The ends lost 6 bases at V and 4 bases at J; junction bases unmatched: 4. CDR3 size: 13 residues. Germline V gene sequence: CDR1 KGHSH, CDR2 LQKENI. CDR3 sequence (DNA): TGTGCCAGCTCCCCGGACAGGGTCTATGGCTACACCTTC. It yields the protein CASSPDRVYGYTF.

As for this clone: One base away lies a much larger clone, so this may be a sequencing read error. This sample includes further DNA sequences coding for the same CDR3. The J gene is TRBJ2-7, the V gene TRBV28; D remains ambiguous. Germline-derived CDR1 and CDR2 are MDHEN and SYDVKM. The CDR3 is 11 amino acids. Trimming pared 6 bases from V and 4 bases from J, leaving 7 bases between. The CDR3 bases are TGTGCCAGCAGCTCTTCTTACGAGCAGTACTTC. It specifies CASSSSYEQYF. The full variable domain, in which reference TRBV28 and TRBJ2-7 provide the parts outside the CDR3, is DVKVTQSSRYLVKRTGEKVFLECVQDMDHENMFWYRQDPGLGLRLIYFSYDVKMKEKGDIPEGYSVSREKKERFSLILESASTNQTSMYLCASSSSYEQYFGPGTRLTVT.

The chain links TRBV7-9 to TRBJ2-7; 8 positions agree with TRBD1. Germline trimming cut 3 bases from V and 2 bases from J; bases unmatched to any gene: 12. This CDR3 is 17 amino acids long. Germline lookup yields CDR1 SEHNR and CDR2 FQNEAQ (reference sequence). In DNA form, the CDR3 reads TGTGCCAGCAGCTTGGGACAGGAAGGAGCTAGCCCCTACGAGCAGTACTTC. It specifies CASSLGQEGASPYEQYF.

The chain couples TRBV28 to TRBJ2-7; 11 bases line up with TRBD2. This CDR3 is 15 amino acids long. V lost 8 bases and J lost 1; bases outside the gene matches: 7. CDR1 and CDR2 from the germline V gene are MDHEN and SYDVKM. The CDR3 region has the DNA TGTGCCAGCGGGACTAGCGGAAGAGGGTCCTACGAGCAGTACTTC. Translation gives CASGTSGRGSYEQYF.

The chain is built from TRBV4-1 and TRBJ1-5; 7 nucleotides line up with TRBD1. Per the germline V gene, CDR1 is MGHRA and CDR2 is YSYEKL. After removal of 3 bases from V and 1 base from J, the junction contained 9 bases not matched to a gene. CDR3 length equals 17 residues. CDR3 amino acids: CASSHRETGLSNQPQHF. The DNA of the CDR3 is TGCGCCAGCAGCCATCGCGAGACAGGGTTGAGCAATCAGCCCCAGCATTTT.

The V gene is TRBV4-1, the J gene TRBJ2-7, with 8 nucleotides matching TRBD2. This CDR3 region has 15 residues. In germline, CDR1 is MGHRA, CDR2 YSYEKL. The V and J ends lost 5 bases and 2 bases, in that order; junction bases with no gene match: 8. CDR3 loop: CASSSPGTRTYEQYF. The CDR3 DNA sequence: TGCGCCAGCAGCTCTCCCGGGACTAGGACCTACGAGCAGTACTTC.

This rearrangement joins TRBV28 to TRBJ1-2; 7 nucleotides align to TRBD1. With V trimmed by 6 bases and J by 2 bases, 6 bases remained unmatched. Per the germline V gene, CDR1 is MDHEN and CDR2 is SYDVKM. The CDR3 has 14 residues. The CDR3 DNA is TGTGCCAGCAGATTGACAGGGTTCAACTATGGCTACACCTTC. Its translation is CASRLTGFNYGYTF.

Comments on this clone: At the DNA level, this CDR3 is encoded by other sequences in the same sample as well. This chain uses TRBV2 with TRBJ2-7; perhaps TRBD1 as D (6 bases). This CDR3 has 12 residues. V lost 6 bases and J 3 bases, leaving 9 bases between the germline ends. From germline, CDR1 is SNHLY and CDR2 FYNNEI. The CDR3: CASRADSYEQYF. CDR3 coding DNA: TGTGCCAGCAGGGCGGACAGCTACGAGCAGTACTTC.

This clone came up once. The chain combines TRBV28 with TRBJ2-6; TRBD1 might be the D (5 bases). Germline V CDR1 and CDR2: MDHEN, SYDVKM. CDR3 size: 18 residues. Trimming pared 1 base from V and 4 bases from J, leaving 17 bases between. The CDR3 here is CASSLLPGLRLGANVLTF. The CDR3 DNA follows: TGTGCCAGCAGTTTATTGCCAGGGCTTCGATTAGGGGCCAACGTCCTGACTTTC.

Here the CDR3 DNA reads TGTGCCAGCAGCCTGGGACTAGCCGAGACCCAGTACTTC. The encoded protein is CASSLGLAETQYF. V is TRBV9 and J is TRBJ2-5, with TRBD2 matching 9 bases. J was trimmed by 5 bases and V by 4 bases; bases with no gene match: 3. The CDR3 is made up of 13 amino acids. CDR1 SGDLS and CDR2 YYNGEE come from the germline V gene. Looking up the rest from reference TRBV9 and TRBJ2-5 gives the full variable domain: DSGVTQTPKHLITATGQRVTLRCSPRSGDLSVYWYQQSLDQGLQFLIQYYNGEERAKGNILERFSAQQFPDLHSELNLSSLELGDSALYFCASSLGLAETQYFGPGTRLLVL.

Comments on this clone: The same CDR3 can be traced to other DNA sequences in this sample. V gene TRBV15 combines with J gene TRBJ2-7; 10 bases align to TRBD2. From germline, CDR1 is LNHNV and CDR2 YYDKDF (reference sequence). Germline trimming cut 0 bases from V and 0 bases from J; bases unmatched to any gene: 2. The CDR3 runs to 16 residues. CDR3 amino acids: CATSRDPSGSSYEQYF. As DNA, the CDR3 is TGTGCCACCAGCAGAGATCCTAGCGGGAGCTCCTACGAGCAGTACTTC. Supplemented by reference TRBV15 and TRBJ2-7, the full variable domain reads DAMVIQNPRYQVTQFGKPVTLSCSQTLNHNVMYWYQQKSSQAPKLLFHYYDKDFNNEADTPDNFQSRRPNTSFCFLDIRSPGLGDTAMYLCATSRDPSGSSYEQYFGPGTRLTVT.

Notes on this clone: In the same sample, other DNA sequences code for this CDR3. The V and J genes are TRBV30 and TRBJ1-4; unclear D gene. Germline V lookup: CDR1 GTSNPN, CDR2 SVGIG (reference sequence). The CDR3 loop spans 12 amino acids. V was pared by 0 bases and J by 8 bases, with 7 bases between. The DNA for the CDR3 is TGTGCCTGGAGTGTACGGGGAGAAAAACTGTTTTTT. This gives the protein CAWSVRGEKLFF. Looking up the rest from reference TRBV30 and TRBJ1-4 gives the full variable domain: SQTIHQWPATLVQPVGSPLSLECTVEGTSNPNLYWYRQAAGRGLQLLFYSVGIGQISSEVPQNLSASRPQDRQFILSSKKLLLSDSGFYLCAWSVRGEKLFFGSGTQLSVL.

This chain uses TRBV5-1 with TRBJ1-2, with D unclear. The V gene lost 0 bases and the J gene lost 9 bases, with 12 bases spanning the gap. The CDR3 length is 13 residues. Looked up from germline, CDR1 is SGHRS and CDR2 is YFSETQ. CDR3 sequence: CASSLGPPGRYTF. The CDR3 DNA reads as TGCGCCAGCAGCTTGGGGCCCCCGGGCCGCTACACCTTC.

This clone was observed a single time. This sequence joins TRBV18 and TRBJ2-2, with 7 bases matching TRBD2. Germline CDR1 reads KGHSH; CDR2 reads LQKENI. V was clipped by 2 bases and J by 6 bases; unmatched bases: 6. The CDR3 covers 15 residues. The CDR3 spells CASSPGRATSGELFF. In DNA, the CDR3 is TGTGCCAGCTCACCAGGGAGGGCCACCTCCGGGGAGCTGTTTTTT.

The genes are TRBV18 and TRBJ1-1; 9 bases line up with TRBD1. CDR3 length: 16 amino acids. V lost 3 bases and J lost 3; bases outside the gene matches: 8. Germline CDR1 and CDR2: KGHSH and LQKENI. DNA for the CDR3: TGTGCCAGCTCACCCGGACAGGGGAATTGGTACACTGAAGCTTTCTTT. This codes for CASSPGQGNWYTEAFF. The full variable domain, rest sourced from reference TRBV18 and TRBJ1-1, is NAGVMQNPRHLVRRRGQEARLRCSPMKGHSHVYWYRQLPEEGLKFMVYLQKENIIDESGMPKERFSAEFPKEGPSILRIQQVVRGDSAAYFCASSPGQGNWYTEAFFGQGTRLTVV.

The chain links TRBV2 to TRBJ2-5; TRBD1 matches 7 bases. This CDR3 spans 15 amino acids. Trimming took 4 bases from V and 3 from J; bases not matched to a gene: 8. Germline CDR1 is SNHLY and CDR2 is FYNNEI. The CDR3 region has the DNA TGTGCCAGCAGTGGCACAGGGGCGGTCAAAGAGACCCAGTACTTC. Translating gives CASSGTGAVKETQYF. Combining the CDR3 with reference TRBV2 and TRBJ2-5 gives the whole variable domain EPEVTQTPSHQVTQMGQEVILRCVPISNHLYFYWYRQILGQKVEFLVSFYNNEISEKSEIFDDQFSVERPDGSNFTLKIRSTKLEDSAMYFCASSGTGAVKETQYFGPGTRLLVL.